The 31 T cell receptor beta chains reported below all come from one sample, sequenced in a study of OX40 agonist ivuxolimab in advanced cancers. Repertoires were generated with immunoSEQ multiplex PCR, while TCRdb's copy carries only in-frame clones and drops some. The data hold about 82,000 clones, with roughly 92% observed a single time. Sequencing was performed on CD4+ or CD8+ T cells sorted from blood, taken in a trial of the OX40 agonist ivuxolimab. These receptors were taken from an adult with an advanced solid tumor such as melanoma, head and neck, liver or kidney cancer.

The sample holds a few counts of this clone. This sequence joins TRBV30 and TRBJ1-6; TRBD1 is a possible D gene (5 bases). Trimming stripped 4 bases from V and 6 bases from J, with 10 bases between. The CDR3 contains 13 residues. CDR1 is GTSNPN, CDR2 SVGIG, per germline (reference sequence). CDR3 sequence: CAWNPQGNSPLHF. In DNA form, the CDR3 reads TGTGCCTGGAACCCCCAGGGTAATTCACCCCTCCACTTT.

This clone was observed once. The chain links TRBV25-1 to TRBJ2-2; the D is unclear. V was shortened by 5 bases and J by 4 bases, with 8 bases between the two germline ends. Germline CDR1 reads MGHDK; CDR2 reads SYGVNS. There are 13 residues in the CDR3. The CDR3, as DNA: TGTGCCAGCAGTTGGGGTGTCACCGGGGAGCTGTTTTTT. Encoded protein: CASSWGVTGELFF.

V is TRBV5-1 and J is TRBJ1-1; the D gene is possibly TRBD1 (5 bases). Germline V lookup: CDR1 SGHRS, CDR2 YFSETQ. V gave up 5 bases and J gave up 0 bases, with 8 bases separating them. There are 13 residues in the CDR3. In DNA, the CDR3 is TGCGCCAGCAGGGACACTTTGAACACTGAAGCTTTCTTT. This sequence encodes CASRDTLNTEAFF.

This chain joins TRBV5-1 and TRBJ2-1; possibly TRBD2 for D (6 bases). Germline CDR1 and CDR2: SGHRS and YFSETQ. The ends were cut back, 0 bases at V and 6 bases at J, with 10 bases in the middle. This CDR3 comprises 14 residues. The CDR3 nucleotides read TGCGCCAGCAGCTTGGGGACTACTTTCAATGAGCAGTTCTTC. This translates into CASSLGTTFNEQFF.

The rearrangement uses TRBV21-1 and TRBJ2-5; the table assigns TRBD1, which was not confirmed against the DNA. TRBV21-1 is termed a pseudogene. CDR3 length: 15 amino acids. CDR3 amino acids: CASSQQGTNQETQYF. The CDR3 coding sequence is TGTGCCAGCAGCCAACAGGGAACAAACCAAGAGACCCAGTACTTC.

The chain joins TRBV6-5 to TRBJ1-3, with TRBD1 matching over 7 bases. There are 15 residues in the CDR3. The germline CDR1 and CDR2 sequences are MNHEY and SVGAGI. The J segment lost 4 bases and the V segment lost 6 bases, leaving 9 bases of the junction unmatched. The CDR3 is CASSQTGVSGNTIYF. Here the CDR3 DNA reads TGTGCCAGCAGCCAAACAGGGGTTTCCGGAAACACCATATATTTT.

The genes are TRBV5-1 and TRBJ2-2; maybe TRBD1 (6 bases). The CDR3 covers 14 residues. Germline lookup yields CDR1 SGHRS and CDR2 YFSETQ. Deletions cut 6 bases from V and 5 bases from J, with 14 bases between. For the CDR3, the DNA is TGCGCCAGCAAAACACAGGGTAATACCGGGGAGCTGTTTTTT. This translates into CASKTQGNTGELFF. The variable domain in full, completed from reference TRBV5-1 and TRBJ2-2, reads KAGVTQTPRYLIKTRGQQVTLSCSPISGHRSVSWYQQTPGQGLQFLFEYFSETQRNKGNFPGRFSGRQFSNSRSEMNVSTLELGDSALYLCASKTQGNTGELFFGEGSRLTVL.

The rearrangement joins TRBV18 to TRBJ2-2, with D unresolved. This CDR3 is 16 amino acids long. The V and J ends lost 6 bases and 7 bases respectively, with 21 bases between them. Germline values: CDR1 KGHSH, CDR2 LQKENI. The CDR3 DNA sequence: TGTGCCAGCTCCAGTAACCGGGTCTCGGAACACGGGGAGCTGTTTTTT. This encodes CASSSNRVSEHGELFF.

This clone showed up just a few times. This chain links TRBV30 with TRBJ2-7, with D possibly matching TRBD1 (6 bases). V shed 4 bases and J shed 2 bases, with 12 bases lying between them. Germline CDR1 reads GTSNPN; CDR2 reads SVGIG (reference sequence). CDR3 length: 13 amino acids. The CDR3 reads CAWNAGVAYEQYF. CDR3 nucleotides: TGTGCCTGGAACGCAGGGGTAGCCTACGAGCAGTACTTC.

As DNA, the CDR3 is TGTGCCAGCAGCGCGGGACTAGCGGCCCTCTCTGGGGCCAACGTCCTGACTTTC. Translation gives CASSAGLAALSGANVLTF. The rearrangement joins TRBV9 to TRBJ2-6, with TRBD2 matching over 11 bases. With 3 bases clipped from V and 0 bases from J, the junction kept 5 bases outside the gene matches. The CDR3 has 18 residues. Germline values: CDR1 SGDLS, CDR2 YYNGEE.

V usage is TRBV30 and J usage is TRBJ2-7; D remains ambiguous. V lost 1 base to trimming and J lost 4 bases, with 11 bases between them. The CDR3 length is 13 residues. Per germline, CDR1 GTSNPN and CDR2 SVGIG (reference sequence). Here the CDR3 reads CAWSALSRYEQYF. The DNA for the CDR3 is TGTGCCTGGAGTGCTCTTTCGCGTTACGAGCAGTACTTC.

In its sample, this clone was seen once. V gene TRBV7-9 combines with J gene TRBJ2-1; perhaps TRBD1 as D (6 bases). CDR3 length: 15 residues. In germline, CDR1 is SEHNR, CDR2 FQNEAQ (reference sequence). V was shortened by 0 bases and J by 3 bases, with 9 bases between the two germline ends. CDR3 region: CASSLARGDYNEQFF. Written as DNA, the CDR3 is TGTGCCAGCAGCTTAGCCAGGGGAGACTACAATGAGCAGTTCTTC.

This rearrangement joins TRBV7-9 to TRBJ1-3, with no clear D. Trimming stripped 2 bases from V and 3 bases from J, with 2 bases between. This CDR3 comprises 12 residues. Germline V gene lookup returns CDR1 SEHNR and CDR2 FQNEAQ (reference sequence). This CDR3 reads CASSLFGNTIYF. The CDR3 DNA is TGTGCCAGCAGCTTATTTGGAAACACCATATATTTT.

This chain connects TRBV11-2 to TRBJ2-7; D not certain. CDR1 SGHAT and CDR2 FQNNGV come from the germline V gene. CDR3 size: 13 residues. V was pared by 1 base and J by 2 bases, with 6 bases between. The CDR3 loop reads CASSLGRPYEQYF. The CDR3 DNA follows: TGTGCCAGCAGCTTAGGACGGCCCTACGAGCAGTACTTC.

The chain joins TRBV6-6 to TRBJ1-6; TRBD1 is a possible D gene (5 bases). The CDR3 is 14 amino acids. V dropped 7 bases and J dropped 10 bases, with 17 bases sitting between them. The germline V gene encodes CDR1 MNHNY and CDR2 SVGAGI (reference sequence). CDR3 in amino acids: CASKPQGLYSPLHF. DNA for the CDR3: TGTGCCAGCAAGCCCCAGGGTTTATACTCACCCCTCCACTTT.

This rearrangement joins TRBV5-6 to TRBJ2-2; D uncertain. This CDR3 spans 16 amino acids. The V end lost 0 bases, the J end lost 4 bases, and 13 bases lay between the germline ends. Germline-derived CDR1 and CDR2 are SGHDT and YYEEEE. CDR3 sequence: CASSLGVATTTGELFF. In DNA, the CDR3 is TGTGCCAGCAGCTTGGGGGTAGCCACGACCACCGGGGAGCTGTTTTTT.

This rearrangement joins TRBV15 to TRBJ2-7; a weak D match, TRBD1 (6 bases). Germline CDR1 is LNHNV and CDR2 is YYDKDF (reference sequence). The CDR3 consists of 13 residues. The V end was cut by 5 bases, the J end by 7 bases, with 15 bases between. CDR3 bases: TGTGCCACCAGCGGGACAATGATGGGTGAGCAGTACTTC. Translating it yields CATSGTMMGEQYF.

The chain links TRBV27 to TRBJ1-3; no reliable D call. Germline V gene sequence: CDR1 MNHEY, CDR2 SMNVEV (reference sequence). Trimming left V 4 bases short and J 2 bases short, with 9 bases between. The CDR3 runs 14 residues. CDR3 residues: CASSSHSTGNTIYF. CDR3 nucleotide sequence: TGTGCCAGCAGTTCGCACAGCACTGGAAACACCATATATTTT.

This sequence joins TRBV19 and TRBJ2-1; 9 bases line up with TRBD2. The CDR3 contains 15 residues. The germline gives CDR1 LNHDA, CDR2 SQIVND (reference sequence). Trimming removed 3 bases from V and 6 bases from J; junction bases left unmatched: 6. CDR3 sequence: CASSILAGEANEQFF. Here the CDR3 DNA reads TGTGCCAGTAGTATTTTAGCGGGAGAGGCCAATGAGCAGTTCTTC.

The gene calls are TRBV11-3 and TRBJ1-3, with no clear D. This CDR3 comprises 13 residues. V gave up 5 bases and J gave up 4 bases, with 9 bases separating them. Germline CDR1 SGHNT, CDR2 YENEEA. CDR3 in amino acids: CASSLLQGNTIYF. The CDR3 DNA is TGTGCCAGCAGCCTACTCCAGGGAAACACCATATATTTT.

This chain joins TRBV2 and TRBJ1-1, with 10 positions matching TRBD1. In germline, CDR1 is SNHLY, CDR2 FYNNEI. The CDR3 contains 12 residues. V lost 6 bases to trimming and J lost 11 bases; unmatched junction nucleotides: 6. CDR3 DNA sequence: TGTGCCAGCAGGATCGACAGGGGGCACGCTTTCTTT. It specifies CASRIDRGHAFF.

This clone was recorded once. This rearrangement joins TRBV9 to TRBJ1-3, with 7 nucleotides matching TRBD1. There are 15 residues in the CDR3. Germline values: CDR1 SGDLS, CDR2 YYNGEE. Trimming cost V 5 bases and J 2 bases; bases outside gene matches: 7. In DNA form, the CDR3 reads TGTGCCAGCAGAAAACGGGACAGTCCTGGAAACACCATATATTTT. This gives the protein CASRKRDSPGNTIYF.

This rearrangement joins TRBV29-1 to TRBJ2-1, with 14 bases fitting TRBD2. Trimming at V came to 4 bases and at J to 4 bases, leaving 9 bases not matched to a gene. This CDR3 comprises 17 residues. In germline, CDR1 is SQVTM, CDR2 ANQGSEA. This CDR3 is CSVALQGTSGSYNEQFF. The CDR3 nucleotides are TGCAGCGTTGCTCTCCAGGGGACTAGCGGGAGTTACAATGAGCAGTTCTTC.

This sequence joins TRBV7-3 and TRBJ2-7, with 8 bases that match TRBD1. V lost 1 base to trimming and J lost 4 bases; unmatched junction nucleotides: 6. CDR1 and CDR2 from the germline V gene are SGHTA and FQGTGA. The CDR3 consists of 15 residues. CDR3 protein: CASSLIGGTGYEQYF. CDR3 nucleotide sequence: TGTGCCAGCAGCTTAATTGGCGGGACAGGTTACGAGCAGTACTTC.

CDR3 nucleotide sequence: TGCGCCAGCAGCTTGGCCGGCGGCGAGACCCGACTAGCGGGTGAACAAGAGACCCAGTACTTC. Protein sequence: CASSLAGGETRLAGEQETQYF. The chain combines TRBV5-1 with TRBJ2-5; 10 bases fit TRBD2. CDR3 length equals 21 residues. Per germline, CDR1 SGHRS and CDR2 YFSETQ. Trimming cost V 0 bases and J 2 bases; bases outside gene matches: 19.

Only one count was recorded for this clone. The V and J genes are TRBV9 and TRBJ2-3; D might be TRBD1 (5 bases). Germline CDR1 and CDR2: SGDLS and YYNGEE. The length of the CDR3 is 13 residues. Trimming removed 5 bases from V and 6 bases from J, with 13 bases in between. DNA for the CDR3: TGTGCCAGCAGTCCTACCTGGGGCGATACGCAGTATTTT. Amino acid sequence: CASSPTWGDTQYF.

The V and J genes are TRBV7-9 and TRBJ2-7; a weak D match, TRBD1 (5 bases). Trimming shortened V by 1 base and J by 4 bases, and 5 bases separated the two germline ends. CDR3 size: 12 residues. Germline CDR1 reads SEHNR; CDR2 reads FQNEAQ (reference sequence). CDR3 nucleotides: TGTGCCAGCAGCTTAGGACAGTACGAGCAGTACTTC. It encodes CASSLGQYEQYF.

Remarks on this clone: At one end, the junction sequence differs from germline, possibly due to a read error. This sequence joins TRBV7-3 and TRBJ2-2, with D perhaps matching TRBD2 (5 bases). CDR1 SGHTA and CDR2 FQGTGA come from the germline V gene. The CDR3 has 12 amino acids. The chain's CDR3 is CASSLNTGELSF. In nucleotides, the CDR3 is TGTGCCAGCAGTCTTAACACCGGGGAGCTGTCTTTT.

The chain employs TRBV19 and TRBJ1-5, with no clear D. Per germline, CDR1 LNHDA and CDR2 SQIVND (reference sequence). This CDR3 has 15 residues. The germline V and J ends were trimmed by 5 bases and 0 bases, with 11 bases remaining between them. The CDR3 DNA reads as TGTGCCAGTAGTTCAGACCGGGGTAGCAATCAGCCCCAGCATTTT. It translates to CASSSDRGSNQPQHF.

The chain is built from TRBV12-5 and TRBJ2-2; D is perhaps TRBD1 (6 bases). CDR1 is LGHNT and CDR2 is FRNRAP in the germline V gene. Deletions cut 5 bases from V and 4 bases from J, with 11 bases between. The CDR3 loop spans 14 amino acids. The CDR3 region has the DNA TGTGCTAGTGGTCGGGACACCTCCACCGGGGAGCTGTTTTTT. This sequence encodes CASGRDTSTGELFF.

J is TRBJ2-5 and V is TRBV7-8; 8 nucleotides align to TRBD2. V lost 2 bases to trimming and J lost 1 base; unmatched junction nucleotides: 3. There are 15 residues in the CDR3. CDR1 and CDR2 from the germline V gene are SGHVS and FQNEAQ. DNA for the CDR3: TGTGCCAGCAGCTTAATGGCGGGGGGCCAAGAGACCCAGTACTTC. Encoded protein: CASSLMAGGQETQYF.